This T cell receptor beta chain was retrieved from a study of blood T cell repertoires in COVID-19. Per germline, CDR1 MDHEN and CDR2 SYDVKM. The CDR3 spans 13 residues. J gave up 3 bases and V 10 bases, and 7 bases lay outside the gene matches. Clones were read by immunoSEQ multiplex PCR, and TCRdb kept only the in-frame ones, dropping some. Here the sample spans about 300,000 clones, about nine tenths being singletons. The sample comprised peripheral blood. The TCR sequence derives from a woman in her 30s with COVID-19, enrolled during active disease. The rearrangement joins TRBV28 to TRBJ1-2, with TRBD1 matching over 8 bases. Here the CDR3 DNA reads TGTGCCACCGGGGACAGGAATTACTATGGCTACACCTTC. It specifies CATGDRNYYGYTF.